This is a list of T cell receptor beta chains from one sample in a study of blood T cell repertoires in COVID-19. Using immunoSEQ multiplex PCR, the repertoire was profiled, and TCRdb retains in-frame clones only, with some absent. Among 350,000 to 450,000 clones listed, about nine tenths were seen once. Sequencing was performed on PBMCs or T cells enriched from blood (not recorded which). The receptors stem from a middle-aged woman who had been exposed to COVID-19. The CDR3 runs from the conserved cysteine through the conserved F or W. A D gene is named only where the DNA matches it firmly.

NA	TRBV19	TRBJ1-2	CASSIPSGGRTNYGYTF	TGTGCCAGTAGTATACCATCCGGCGGGCGAACTAACTATGGCTACACCTTC
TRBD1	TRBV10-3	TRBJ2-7	CAARTGTALEQYF	TGTGCCGCCCGAACCGGGACAGCATTGGAGCAGTACTTC
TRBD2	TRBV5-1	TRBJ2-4	CASSLAQTSAIAKNIQYF	TGCGCCAGCAGCTTGGCCCAGACTAGCGCCATAGCCAAAAACATTCAGTACTTC
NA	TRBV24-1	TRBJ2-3	CATSGGGTDTQYF	TGTGCCACCAGTGGGGGGGGCACAGATACGCAGTATTTT
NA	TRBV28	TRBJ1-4	CASSAYRERANEKLFF	TGTGCCAGCAGTGCATACAGGGAGAGGGCTAATGAAAAACTGTTTTTT
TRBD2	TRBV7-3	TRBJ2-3	CASSLGTGVSSGSADTQYF	TGTGCCAGCAGCTTAGGGACTGGGGTCTCTAGCGGGAGCGCAGATACGCAGTATTTT
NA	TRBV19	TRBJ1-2	CASSIGGAQLRGYTF	TGTGCCAGTAGTATCGGGGGGGCCCAGCTTCGGGGCTACACCTTC
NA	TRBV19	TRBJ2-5	CASSPRGLQETQYF	TGTGCCAGTAGTCCCCGAGGGCTCCAAGAGACCCAGTACTTC
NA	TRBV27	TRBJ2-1	CASSLYAGTDYNEQFF	TGTGCCAGCAGTTTATACGCGGGTACAGACTACAATGAGCAGTTCTTC
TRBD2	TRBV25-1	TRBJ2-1	CASSELGGSGYNEQFF	TGTGCCAGCAGTGAACTCGGCGGGAGCGGGTACAATGAGCAGTTCTTC
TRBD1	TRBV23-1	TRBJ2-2	CASSQSDRANTGELFF	TGCGCCAGCAGTCAATCGGACAGGGCGAACACCGGGGAGCTGTTTTTT